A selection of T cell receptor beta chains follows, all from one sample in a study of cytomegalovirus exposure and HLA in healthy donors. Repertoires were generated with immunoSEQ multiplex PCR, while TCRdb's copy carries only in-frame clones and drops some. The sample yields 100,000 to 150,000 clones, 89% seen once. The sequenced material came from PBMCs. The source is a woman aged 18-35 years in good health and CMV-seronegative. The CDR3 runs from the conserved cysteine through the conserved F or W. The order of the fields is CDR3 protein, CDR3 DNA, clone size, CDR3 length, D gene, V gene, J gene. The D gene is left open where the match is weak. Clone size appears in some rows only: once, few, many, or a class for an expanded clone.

CDR3aa: CASSLVLAGGLRQF; CDR3nt: TGTGCCAGCAGCTTAGTACTAGCGGGGGGTCTTAGACAGTTT; abundance: -; len: 14; d_gene: TRBD2; v_gene: TRBV11-2; j_gene: TRBJ2-3
CDR3aa: CASSGWTGEGYGYTF; CDR3nt: TGTGCCAGCAGCGGATGGACAGGGGAAGGCTATGGCTACACCTTC; abundance: -; len: 15; d_gene: TRBD1; v_gene: TRBV9; j_gene: TRBJ1-2
CDR3aa: CASSLGQGADEQYF; CDR3nt: TGCGCCAGCAGCTTGGGGCAGGGGGCCGACGAGCAGTACTTC; abundance: few; len: 14; d_gene: TRBD1; v_gene: TRBV5-1; j_gene: TRBJ2-7
CDR3aa: CASIYYTEAFF; CDR3nt: TGTGCCAGCATTTATTACACTGAAGCTTTCTTT; abundance: -; len: 11; d_gene: -; v_gene: TRBV6-1; j_gene: TRBJ1-1
CDR3aa: CASKQGFNEKLFF; CDR3nt: TGTGCCAGCAAACAGGGATTTAATGAAAAACTGTTTTTT; abundance: -; len: 13; d_gene: -; v_gene: TRBV7-8; j_gene: TRBJ1-4
CDR3aa: CASSETRAGAPLHF; CDR3nt: TGTGCCAGCAGTGAGACGCGGGCAGGCGCACCCCTCCACTTT; abundance: -; len: 14; d_gene: -; v_gene: TRBV6-1; j_gene: TRBJ1-6
CDR3aa: CASSIVSARGDQPQHF; CDR3nt: TGTGCCAGTAGTATAGTCTCGGCTCGGGGGGATCAGCCCCAGCATTTT; abundance: -; len: 16; d_gene: -; v_gene: TRBV19; j_gene: TRBJ1-5
CDR3aa: CASTRTGRVNQPQHF; CDR3nt: TGTGCCAGTACCAGGACAGGGCGGGTGAATCAGCCCCAGCATTTT; abundance: -; len: 15; d_gene: TRBD1; v_gene: TRBV19; j_gene: TRBJ1-5
CDR3aa: CASSDHTFRFNQPQHF; CDR3nt: TGTGCCAGCAGTGACCACACCTTCAGGTTTAATCAGCCCCAGCATTTT; abundance: -; len: 16; d_gene: -; v_gene: TRBV6-1; j_gene: TRBJ1-5
CDR3aa: CASRPGAAGTGELFF; CDR3nt: TGTGCCAGCAGGCCCGGGGCTGCGGGGACCGGGGAGCTGTTTTTT; abundance: -; len: 15; d_gene: -; v_gene: TRBV7-9; j_gene: TRBJ2-2
CDR3aa: CASSLTHGQNGPGNTIYF; CDR3nt: TGTGCCAGCAGCTTAACCCATGGGCAGAATGGGCCTGGAAACACCATATATTTT; abundance: -; len: 18; d_gene: -; v_gene: TRBV7-8; j_gene: TRBJ1-3
CDR3aa: CASSLQPGTNYGYTF; CDR3nt: TGCGCCAGCAGCTTGCAGCCAGGAACTAACTATGGCTACACCTTC; abundance: -; len: 15; d_gene: -; v_gene: TRBV5-1; j_gene: TRBJ1-2
CDR3aa: CASSLETGAPGEQFF; CDR3nt: TGTGCCAGCAGCTTGGAGACAGGGGCCCCGGGTGAGCAGTTCTTC; abundance: -; len: 15; d_gene: TRBD1; v_gene: TRBV5-6; j_gene: TRBJ2-1
CDR3aa: CASSGQQNTEAFF; CDR3nt: TGCGCCAGCAGCGGGCAGCAGAACACTGAAGCTTTCTTT; abundance: -; len: 13; d_gene: -; v_gene: TRBV5-1; j_gene: TRBJ1-1
CDR3aa: CASSPQRDTIYF; CDR3nt: TGTGCCAGCAGTCCTCAGAGGGACACCATATATTTT; abundance: once; len: 12; d_gene: -; v_gene: TRBV6-1; j_gene: TRBJ1-3
CDR3aa: CASSVGQNPNYGYTF; CDR3nt: TGTGCCAGCAGCGTAGGACAGAACCCTAACTATGGCTACACCTTC; abundance: -; len: 15; d_gene: -; v_gene: TRBV9; j_gene: TRBJ1-2
CDR3aa: CASSLNYFAEAFF; CDR3nt: TGTGCCAGCAGTTTGAATTACTTTGCTGAAGCTTTCTTT; abundance: -; len: 13; d_gene: -; v_gene: TRBV6-1; j_gene: TRBJ1-1
CDR3aa: CASSADGLNTGELFF; CDR3nt: TGTGCCAGCAGTGCGGACGGACTGAACACCGGGGAGCTGTTTTTT; abundance: -; len: 15; d_gene: -; v_gene: TRBV2; j_gene: TRBJ2-2
CDR3aa: CASSSPGQSAFF; CDR3nt: TGTGCCAGCAGTTCTCCTGGGCAGAGCGCTTTCTTT; abundance: -; len: 12; d_gene: -; v_gene: TRBV6-5; j_gene: TRBJ1-1
CDR3aa: CASSFRDRASYEQYF; CDR3nt: TGTGCCAGCAGCTTCCGGGACAGGGCTTCCTACGAGCAGTACTTC; abundance: -; len: 15; d_gene: TRBD1; v_gene: TRBV11-2; j_gene: TRBJ2-7
CDR3aa: CASSEVPNPQDTQYF; CDR3nt: TGCGCCAGCAGTGAGGTACCTAATCCACAGGATACGCAGTATTTT; abundance: few; len: 15; d_gene: -; v_gene: TRBV10-1; j_gene: TRBJ2-3
CDR3aa: CASGGTVGNNEKLFF; CDR3nt: TGTGCCAGCGGGGGGACAGTCGGAAATAATGAAAAACTGTTTTTT; abundance: -; len: 15; d_gene: TRBD1; v_gene: TRBV2; j_gene: TRBJ1-4
CDR3aa: CASSTTGTYGYTF; CDR3nt: TGTGCCAGCAGCACGACAGGGACCTATGGCTACACCTTC; abundance: -; len: 13; d_gene: TRBD1; v_gene: TRBV7-6; j_gene: TRBJ1-2
CDR3aa: CASSPGLAGSNEQFF; CDR3nt: TGTGCCAGCAGCCCGGGACTAGCGGGGTCTAATGAGCAGTTCTTC; abundance: -; len: 15; d_gene: TRBD2; v_gene: TRBV7-2; j_gene: TRBJ2-1
CDR3aa: CASSRNQGINQPQHF; CDR3nt: TGTGCCAGTAGCAGGAATCAGGGCATCAATCAGCCCCAGCATTTT; abundance: once; len: 15; d_gene: -; v_gene: TRBV19; j_gene: TRBJ1-5
CDR3aa: CASRRTGGDEKLFF; CDR3nt: TGCGCCAGCAGAAGGACAGGGGGCGATGAAAAACTGTTTTTT; abundance: -; len: 14; d_gene: TRBD1; v_gene: TRBV5-1; j_gene: TRBJ1-4
CDR3aa: CAISVIGVTEAFF; CDR3nt: TGTGCCATCAGCGTTATAGGGGTCACTGAAGCTTTCTTT; abundance: -; len: 13; d_gene: -; v_gene: TRBV10-3; j_gene: TRBJ1-1
CDR3aa: CASSEEVGVYNEQFF; CDR3nt: TGTGCCAGCAGTGAAGAGGTAGGGGTGTACAATGAGCAGTTCTTC; abundance: -; len: 15; d_gene: -; v_gene: TRBV6-1; j_gene: TRBJ2-1
CDR3aa: CASSLVSLFYGYTF; CDR3nt: TGTGCCAGCAGCTTAGTTTCTCTCTTCTATGGCTACACCTTC; abundance: once; len: 14; d_gene: -; v_gene: TRBV7-9; j_gene: TRBJ1-2
CDR3aa: CASSYSVDTIYF; CDR3nt: TGTGCCAGCAGCTACTCCGTGGACACCATATATTTT; abundance: -; len: 12; d_gene: -; v_gene: TRBV7-9; j_gene: TRBJ1-3
CDR3aa: CASSLDRDSGQFF; CDR3nt: TGTGCCAGCAGCTTAGATCGGGACTCCGGGCAGTTCTTC; abundance: -; len: 13; d_gene: -; v_gene: TRBV11-3; j_gene: TRBJ2-1
CDR3aa: CASSLGPRELFF; CDR3nt: TGTGCCAGCAGCTTAGGGCCTCGGGAACTGTTTTTT; abundance: once; len: 12; d_gene: -; v_gene: TRBV7-9; j_gene: TRBJ1-4
CDR3aa: CASMQGGETQYF; CDR3nt: TGCGCCAGCATGCAGGGGGGAGAGACCCAGTACTTC; abundance: -; len: 12; d_gene: -; v_gene: TRBV4-1; j_gene: TRBJ2-5
CDR3aa: CASNRQGPDTQYF; CDR3nt: TGTGCCAGCAACCGACAGGGTCCAGATACGCAGTATTTT; abundance: -; len: 13; d_gene: TRBD1; v_gene: TRBV9; j_gene: TRBJ2-3
CDR3aa: CASSLQGGGPQETQYF; CDR3nt: TGCGCCAGCAGCTTACAGGGTGGGGGACCCCAAGAGACCCAGTACTTC; abundance: -; len: 16; d_gene: -; v_gene: TRBV5-1; j_gene: TRBJ2-5
CDR3aa: CSATYYNEQFF; CDR3nt: TGCAGTGCTACTTACTACAATGAGCAGTTCTTC; abundance: -; len: 11; d_gene: -; v_gene: TRBV20-1; j_gene: TRBJ2-1
CDR3aa: CASSDRAAGVSSPLHF; CDR3nt: TGTGCCAGCAGTGACCGGGCCGCGGGCGTTAGTTCACCCCTCCACTTT; abundance: few; len: 16; d_gene: -; v_gene: TRBV6-1; j_gene: TRBJ1-6
CDR3aa: CVPRPDKKRYEQYF; CDR3nt: TGTGTCCCAAGGCCGGACAAGAAGAGATACGAGCAGTACTTC; abundance: -; len: 14; d_gene: -; v_gene: TRBV6-5; j_gene: TRBJ2-7
CDR3aa: CSVRQLMNTEAFF; CDR3nt: TGCAGCGTCCGACAGCTCATGAACACTGAAGCTTTCTTT; abundance: -; len: 13; d_gene: -; v_gene: TRBV29-1; j_gene: TRBJ1-1
CDR3aa: CASSLETAYGYTF; CDR3nt: TGTGCCAGCAGCTTGGAGACAGCTTATGGCTACACCTTC; abundance: once; len: 13; d_gene: -; v_gene: TRBV5-4; j_gene: TRBJ1-2
CDR3aa: CASSLVDSGANVLTF; CDR3nt: TGTGCCAGCTCACTCGTGGACAGTGGGGCCAACGTCCTGACTTTC; abundance: -; len: 15; d_gene: -; v_gene: TRBV18; j_gene: TRBJ2-6
CDR3aa: CASSLGQQVEAFF; CDR3nt: TGTGCCAGCAGCCTGGGACAGCAAGTTGAAGCTTTCTTT; abundance: -; len: 13; d_gene: TRBD1; v_gene: TRBV5-4; j_gene: TRBJ1-1
CDR3aa: CASSEFTSGGAREQFF; CDR3nt: TGTGCCAGCAGTGAATTCACTAGCGGGGGGGCTCGCGAGCAGTTCTTC; abundance: -; len: 16; d_gene: TRBD2; v_gene: TRBV6-1; j_gene: TRBJ2-1